The source of this T cell receptor (beta chain) is a study of blood T cell repertoires in COVID-19. Study context: Spain, Italy and the United States supplied samples that represented acute and convalescent COVID-19. Sources were T cells, B-cell-depleted T cells, or PBMCs; the material itself was cDNA or gDNA.

Source study methods: It was from reference gene primer amplification that nucleated cell counts were estimated. Assay used: immunoSEQ multiplex PCR; TCRdb lists only in-frame clones, some missing. Clone size and the V and J calls come from that table; the DNA yielded D and trimming. The sample includes 35,000 to 45,000 clones, roughly three quarters of them seen just once. Germline V gene data show CDR1 as SGHVS and CDR2 as FNYEAQ. V shed 5 bases, J shed 1 base, and the junction held 6 bases outside the gene matches. CDR3 length: 15 amino acids. This clone was recorded many times. The sequencing input was peripheral blood. The chain is built from TRBV7-6 and TRBJ1-1; 8 nucleotides agree with TRBD1. The sequence was collected from a woman aged 80 or over with acute or convalescent COVID-19. The CDR3, as DNA: TGTGCCAGCAGCCAACCGACAGGGGCGAACACTGAAGCTTTCTTT. Translation gives CASSQPTGANTEAFF.